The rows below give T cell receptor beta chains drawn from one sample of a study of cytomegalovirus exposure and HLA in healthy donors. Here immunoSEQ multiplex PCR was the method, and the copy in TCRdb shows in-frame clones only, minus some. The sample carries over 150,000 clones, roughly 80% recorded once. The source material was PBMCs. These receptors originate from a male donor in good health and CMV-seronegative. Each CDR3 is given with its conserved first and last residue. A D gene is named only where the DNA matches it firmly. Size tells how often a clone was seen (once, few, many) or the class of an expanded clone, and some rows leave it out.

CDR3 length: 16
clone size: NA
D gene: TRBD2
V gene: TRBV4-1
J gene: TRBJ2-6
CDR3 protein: CASSQAGGFGANVLTF
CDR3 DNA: TGCGCCAGCAGCCAAGCGGGAGGGTTTGGGGCCAACGTCCTGACTTTC

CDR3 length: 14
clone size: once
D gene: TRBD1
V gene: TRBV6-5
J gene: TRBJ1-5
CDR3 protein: CASSPGTGRQPQHF
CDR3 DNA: TGTGCCAGCAGTCCCGGGACAGGGCGTCAGCCCCAGCATTTT

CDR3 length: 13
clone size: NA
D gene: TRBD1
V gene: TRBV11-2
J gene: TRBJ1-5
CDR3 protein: CASSYGTGEPQHF
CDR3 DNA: TGTGCCAGCAGCTACGGGACAGGGGAGCCCCAGCATTTT

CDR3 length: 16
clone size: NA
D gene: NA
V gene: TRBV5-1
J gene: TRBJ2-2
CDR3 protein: CASSSFTTGMGGELFF
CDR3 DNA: TGCGCCAGCAGCTCGTTTACTACAGGAATGGGCGGGGAGCTGTTTTTT

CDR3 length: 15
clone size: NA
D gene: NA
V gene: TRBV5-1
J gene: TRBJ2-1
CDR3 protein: CASSTHRGGYNEQFF
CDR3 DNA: TGCGCCAGCAGCACCCACAGGGGAGGCTACAATGAGCAGTTCTTC

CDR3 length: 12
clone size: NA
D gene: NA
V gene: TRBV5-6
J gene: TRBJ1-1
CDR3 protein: CASSWGRTEAFF
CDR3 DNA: TGTGCCAGCAGCTGGGGCCGGACTGAAGCTTTCTTT

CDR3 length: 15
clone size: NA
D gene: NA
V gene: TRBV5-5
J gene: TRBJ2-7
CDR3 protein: CASSLGPDSRYEQYF
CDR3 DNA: TGTGCCAGCAGCTTGGGTCCGGACAGCCGCTACGAGCAGTACTTC

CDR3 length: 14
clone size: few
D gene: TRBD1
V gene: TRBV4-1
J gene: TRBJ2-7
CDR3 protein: CASSQGTGNYEQYF
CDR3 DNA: TGCGCCAGCAGCCAAGGGACAGGGAACTACGAGCAGTACTTC

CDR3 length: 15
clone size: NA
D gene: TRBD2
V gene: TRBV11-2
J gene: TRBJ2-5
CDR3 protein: CASSLSTGGQETQYF
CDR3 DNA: TGTGCCAGCAGCTTATCCACGGGGGGCCAAGAGACCCAGTACTTC

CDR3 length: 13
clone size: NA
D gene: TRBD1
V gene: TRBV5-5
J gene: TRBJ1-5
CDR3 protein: CASSLTGDQPQHF
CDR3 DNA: TGTGCCAGCAGCTTAACAGGGGATCAGCCCCAGCATTTT

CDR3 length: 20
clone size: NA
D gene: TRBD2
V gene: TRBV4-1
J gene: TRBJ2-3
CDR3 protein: CASSQGPLPIFGGGQDTQYF
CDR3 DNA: TGCGCCAGCAGCCAAGGCCCCTTGCCTATTTTCGGGGGGGGCCAAGATACGCAGTATTTT

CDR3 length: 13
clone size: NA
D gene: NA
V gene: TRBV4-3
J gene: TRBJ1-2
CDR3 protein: CASSHTGNYGYTF
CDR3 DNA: TGCGCCAGCAGCCACACAGGCAACTATGGCTACACCTTC

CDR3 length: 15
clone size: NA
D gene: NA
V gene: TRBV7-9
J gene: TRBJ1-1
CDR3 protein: CASSFRGEGTPEAFF
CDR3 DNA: TGTGCCAGCAGCTTCCGAGGTGAGGGTACCCCCGAAGCTTTCTTT

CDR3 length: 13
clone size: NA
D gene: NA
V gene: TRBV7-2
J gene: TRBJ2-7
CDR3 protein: CASSTKNNYEQYF
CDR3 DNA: TGTGCCAGCAGCACAAAAAACAACTACGAGCAGTACTTC

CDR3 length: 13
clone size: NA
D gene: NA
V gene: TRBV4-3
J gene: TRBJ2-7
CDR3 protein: CASSHGKSYEQYF
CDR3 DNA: TGCGCCAGCAGCCACGGGAAGTCCTACGAGCAGTACTTC

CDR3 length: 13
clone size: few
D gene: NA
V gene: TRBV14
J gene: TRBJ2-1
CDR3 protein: CASSRQLNNEQFF
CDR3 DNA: TGTGCCAGCAGCCGCCAACTGAACAATGAGCAGTTCTTC

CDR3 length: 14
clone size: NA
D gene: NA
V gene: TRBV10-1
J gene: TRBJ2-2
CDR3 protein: CASRNVDCLRELFF
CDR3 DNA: TGCGCCAGCAGAAACGTCGACTGCCTGAGGGAGCTGTTTTTT

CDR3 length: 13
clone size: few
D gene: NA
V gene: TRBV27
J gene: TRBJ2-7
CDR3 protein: CASRRLDLNEQYF
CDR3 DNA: TGTGCCAGCAGAAGACTAGATTTGAACGAGCAGTACTTC

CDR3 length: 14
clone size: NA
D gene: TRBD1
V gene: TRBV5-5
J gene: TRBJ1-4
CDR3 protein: CASSFGQGGEKLFF
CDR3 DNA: TGTGCCAGCAGCTTCGGACAGGGGGGTGAAAAACTGTTTTTT

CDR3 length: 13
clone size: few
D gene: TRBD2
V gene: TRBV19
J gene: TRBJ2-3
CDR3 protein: CATSGGAADTQYF
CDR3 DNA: TGTGCCACTAGCGGGGGGGCTGCAGATACGCAGTATTTT

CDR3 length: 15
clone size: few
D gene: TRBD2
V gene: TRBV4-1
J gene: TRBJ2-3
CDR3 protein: CASSQAGGPTDTQYF
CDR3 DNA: TGTGCCAGCAGCCAAGCGGGAGGGCCCACAGATACGCAGTATTTT

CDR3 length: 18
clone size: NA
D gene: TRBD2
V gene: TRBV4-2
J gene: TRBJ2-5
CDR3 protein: CASSQTLHGSGNQETQYF
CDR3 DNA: TGTGCCAGCAGCCAGACCCTCCACGGTAGCGGGAACCAAGAGACCCAGTACTTC

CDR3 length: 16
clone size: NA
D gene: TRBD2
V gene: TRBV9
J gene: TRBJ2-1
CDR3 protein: CASSPRAGEPYNEQFF
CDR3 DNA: TGTGCCAGCAGCCCCCGAGCGGGGGAGCCCTACAATGAGCAGTTCTTC

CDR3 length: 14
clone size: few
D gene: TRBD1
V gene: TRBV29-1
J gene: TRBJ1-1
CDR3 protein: CSVARTGLNTEAFF
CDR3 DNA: TGCAGCGTTGCTCGGACAGGGTTGAACACTGAAGCTTTCTTT

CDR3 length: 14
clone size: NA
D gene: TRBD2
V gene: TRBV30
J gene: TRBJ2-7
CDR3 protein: CAWAGTSGGYEQYF
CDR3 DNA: TGTGCCTGGGCCGGGACTAGCGGGGGCTACGAGCAGTACTTC

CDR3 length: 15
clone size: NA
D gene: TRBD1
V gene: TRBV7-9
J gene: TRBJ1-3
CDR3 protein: CASRNQGASGNTIYF
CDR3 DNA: TGTGCCAGCAGAAACCAGGGGGCATCTGGAAACACCATATATTTT

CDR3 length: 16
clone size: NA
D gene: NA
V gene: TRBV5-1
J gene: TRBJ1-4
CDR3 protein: CASSRRSGVDKEKLFF
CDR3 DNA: TGCGCCAGCAGCCGCCGGTCAGGGGTGGACAAAGAAAAACTGTTTTTT

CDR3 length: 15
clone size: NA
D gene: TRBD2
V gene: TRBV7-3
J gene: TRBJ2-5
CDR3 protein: CASSFSGGSQETQYF
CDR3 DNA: TGTGCCAGCAGCTTTAGCGGGGGGTCCCAAGAGACCCAGTACTTC

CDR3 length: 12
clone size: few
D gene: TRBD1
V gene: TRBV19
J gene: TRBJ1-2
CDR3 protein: CASSGTAYGYTF
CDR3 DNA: TGTGCCAGTAGCGGGACAGCCTATGGCTACACCTTC

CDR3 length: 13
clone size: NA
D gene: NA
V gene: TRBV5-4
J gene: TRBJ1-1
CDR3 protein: CASSLPPGTEAFF
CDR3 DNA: TGTGCCAGCAGCTTGCCCCCGGGTACTGAAGCTTTCTTT

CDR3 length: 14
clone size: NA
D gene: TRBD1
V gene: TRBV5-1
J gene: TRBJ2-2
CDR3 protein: CASSQGQGTGELFF
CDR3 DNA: TGCGCCAGCAGCCAGGGACAGGGGACCGGGGAGCTGTTTTTT

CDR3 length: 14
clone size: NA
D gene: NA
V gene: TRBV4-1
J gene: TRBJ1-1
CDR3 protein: CASSQVASYTEAFF
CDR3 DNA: TGCGCCAGCAGCCAAGTTGCGTCTTACACTGAAGCTTTCTTT

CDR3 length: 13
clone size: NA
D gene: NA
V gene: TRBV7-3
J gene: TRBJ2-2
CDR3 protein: CASSPANTGELFF
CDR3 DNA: TGTGCCAGCAGCCCAGCGAACACCGGGGAGCTGTTTTTT

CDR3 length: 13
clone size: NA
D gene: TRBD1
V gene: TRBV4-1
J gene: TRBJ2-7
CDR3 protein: CASSPDRGYEQYF
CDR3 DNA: TGCGCCAGCAGCCCCGACAGGGGCTACGAGCAGTACTTC

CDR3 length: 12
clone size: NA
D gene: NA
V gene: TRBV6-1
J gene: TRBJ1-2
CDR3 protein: CASSDSNYGYTF
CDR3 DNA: TGTGCCAGCAGTGACAGTAACTATGGCTACACCTTC

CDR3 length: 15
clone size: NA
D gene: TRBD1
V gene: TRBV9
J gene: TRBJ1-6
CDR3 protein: CASALGTEYNSPLHF
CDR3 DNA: TGTGCCAGCGCCCTGGGGACAGAATATAATTCACCCCTCCACTTT

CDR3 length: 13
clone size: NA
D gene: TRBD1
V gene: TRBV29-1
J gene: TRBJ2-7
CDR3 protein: CSAAGTGYNEQYF
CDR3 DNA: TGCAGCGCGGCCGGGACAGGGTATAACGAGCAGTACTTC

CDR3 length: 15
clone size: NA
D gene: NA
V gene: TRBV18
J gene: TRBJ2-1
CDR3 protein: CASSPGGGSYNEQFF
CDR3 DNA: TGTGCCAGCTCACCAGGGGGAGGCTCCTACAATGAGCAGTTCTTC

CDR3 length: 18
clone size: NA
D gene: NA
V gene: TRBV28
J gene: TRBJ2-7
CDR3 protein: CASTPRGVTQFLGYEQYF
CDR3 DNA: TGTGCCAGCACCCCTCGGGGAGTTACCCAATTCCTAGGGTACGAGCAGTACTTC

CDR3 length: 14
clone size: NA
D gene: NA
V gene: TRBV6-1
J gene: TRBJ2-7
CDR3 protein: CASSDPSVTYEQYF
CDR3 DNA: TGTGCCAGCAGTGACCCTAGCGTCACCTACGAGCAGTACTTC

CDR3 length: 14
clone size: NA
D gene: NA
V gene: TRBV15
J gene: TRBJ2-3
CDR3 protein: CATSRDLAADTQYF
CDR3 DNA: TGTGCCACCAGCAGAGATTTGGCCGCCGATACGCAGTATTTT